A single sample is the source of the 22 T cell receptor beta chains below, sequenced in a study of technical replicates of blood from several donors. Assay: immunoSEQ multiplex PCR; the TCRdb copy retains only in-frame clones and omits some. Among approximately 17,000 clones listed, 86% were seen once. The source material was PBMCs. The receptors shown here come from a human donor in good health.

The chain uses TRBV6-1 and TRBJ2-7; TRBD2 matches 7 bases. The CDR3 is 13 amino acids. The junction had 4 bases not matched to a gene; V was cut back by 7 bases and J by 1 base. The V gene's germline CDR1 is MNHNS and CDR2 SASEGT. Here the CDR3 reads CASKLAVSYEQYF. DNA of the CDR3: TGTGCCAGCAAGCTAGCGGTTTCCTACGAGCAGTACTTC.

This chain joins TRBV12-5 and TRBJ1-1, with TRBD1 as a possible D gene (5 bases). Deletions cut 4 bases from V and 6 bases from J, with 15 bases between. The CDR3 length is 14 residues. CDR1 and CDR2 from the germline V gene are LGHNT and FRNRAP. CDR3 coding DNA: TGTGCTAGTGGTTCATGGACACAAGGCGCTGAAGCTTTCTTT. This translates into CASGSWTQGAEAFF.

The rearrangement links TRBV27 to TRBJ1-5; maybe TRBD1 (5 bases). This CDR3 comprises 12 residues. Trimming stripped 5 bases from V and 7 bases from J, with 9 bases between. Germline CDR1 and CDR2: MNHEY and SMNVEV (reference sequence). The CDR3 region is CASSRGRQPQHF. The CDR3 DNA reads TGTGCCAGCAGTCGGGGGAGACAGCCCCAGCATTTT.

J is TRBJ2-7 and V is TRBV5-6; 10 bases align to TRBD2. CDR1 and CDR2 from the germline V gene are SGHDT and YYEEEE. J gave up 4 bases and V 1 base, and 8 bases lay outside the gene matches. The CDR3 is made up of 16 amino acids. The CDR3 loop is CASSLRPSGSFYEQYF. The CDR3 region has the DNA TGTGCCAGCAGCTTGCGGCCTAGCGGGAGTTTTTACGAGCAGTACTTC.

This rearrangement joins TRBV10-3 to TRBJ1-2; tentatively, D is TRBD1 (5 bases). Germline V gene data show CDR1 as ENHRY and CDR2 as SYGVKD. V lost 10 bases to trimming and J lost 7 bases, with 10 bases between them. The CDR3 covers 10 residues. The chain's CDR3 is CATRDSGYTF. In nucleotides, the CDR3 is TGTGCCACCAGAGACAGTGGCTACACCTTC.

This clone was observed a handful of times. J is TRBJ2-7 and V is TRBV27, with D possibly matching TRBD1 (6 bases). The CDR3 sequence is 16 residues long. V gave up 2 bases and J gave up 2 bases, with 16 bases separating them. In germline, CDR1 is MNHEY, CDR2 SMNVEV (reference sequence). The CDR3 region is CASSLRGETGTYEQYF. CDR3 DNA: TGTGCCAGCAGTTTACGAGGGGAGACAGGAACCTACGAGCAGTACTTC.

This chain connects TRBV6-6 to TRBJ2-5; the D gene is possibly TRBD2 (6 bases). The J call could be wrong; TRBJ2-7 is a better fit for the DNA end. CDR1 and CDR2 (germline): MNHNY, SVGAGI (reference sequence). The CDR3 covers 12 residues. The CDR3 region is CASTEGLDEQYF. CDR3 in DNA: TGTGCCAGCACGGAGGGGTTAGACGAGCAGTACTTC.

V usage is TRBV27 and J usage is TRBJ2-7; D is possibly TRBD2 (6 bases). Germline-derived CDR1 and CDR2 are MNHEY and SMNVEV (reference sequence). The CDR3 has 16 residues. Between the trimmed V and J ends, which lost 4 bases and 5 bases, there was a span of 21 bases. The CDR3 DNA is TGTGCCAGCAGTTCGCCATGGGGACTCCTCCTTAACGAGCAGTACTTC. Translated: CASSSPWGLLLNEQYF.

The CDR3 DNA reads as TGTGCCAGCAGGGCAACTAGCGGAGGGACGCAGTATTTT. Translated: CASRATSGGTQYF. This chain uses TRBV2 with TRBJ2-3; 8 bases line up with TRBD2. This CDR3 region has 13 residues. The germline V gene has CDR1 SNHLY and CDR2 FYNNEI. Trimming at V came to 6 bases and at J to 9 bases, leaving 8 bases not matched to a gene.

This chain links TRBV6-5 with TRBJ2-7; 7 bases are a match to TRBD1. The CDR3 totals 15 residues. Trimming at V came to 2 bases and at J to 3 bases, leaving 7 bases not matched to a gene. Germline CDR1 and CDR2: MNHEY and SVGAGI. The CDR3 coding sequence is TGTGCCAGCAGTTACGAGGGGGCCGACTTCTACGAGCAGTACTTC. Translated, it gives CASSYEGADFYEQYF.

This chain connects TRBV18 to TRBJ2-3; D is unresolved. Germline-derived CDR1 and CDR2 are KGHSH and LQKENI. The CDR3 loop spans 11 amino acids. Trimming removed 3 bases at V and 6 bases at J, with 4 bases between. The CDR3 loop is CASSPTDTQYF. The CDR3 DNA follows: TGTGCCAGCTCACCCACTGATACGCAGTATTTT.

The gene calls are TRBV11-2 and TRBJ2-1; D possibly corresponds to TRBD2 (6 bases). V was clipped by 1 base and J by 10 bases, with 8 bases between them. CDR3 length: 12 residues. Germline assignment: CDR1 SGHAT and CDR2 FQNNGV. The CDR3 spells CASSLAGVEQFF. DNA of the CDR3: TGTGCCAGCAGCTTAGCGGGAGTAGAGCAGTTCTTC. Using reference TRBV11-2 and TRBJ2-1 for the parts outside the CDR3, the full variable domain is EAGVAQSPRYKIIEKRQSVAFWCNPISGHATLYWYQQILGQGPKLLIQFQNNGVVDDSQLPKDRFSAERLKGVDSTLKIQPAKLEDSAVYLCASSLAGVEQFFGPGTRLTVL.

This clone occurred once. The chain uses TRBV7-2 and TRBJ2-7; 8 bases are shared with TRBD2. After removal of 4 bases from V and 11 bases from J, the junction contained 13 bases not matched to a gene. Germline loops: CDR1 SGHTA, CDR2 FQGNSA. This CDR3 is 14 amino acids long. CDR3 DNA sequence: TGTGCCAGCAGCTCAGGAAGTAGCGGGGTGAAGGAGTACTTC. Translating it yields CASSSGSSGVKEYF. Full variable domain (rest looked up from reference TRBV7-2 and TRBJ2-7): GAGVSQSPSNKVTEKGKDVELRCDPISGHTALYWYRQSLGQGLEFLIYFQGNSAPDKSGLPSDRFSAERTGGSVSTLTIQRTQQEDSAVYLCASSSGSSGVKEYFGPGTRLTVT.

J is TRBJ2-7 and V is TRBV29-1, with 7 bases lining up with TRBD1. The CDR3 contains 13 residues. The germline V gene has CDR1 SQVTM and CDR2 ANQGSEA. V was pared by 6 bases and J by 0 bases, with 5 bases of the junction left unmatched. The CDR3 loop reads CSVATGSSYEQYF. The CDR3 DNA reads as TGCAGCGTGGCGACAGGGAGCTCCTACGAGCAGTACTTC.

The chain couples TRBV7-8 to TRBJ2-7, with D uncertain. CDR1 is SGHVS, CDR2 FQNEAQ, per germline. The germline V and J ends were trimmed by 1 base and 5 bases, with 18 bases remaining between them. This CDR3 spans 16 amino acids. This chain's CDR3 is CASSLGVTASSDEQYF. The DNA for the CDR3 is TGTGCCAGCAGCTTAGGAGTCACAGCCTCTTCAGACGAGCAGTACTTC.

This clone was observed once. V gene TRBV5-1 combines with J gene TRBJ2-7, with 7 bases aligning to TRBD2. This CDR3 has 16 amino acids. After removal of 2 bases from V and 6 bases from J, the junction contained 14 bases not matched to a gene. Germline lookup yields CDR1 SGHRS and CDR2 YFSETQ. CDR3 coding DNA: TGCGCCAGCAGCTTAACGGGAGGACTCCCTCAGGTCGAGCAGTACTTC. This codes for CASSLTGGLPQVEQYF.

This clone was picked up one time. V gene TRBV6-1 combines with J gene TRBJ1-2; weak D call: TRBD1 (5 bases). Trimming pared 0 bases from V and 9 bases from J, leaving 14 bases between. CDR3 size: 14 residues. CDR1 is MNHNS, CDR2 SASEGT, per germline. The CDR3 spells CASSEATRTWSYTF. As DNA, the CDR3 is TGTGCCAGCAGTGAAGCGACAAGGACATGGAGCTACACCTTC.

The CDR3 DNA follows: TGTGCCAGCACCTGGGGGCAGCTCGCAGATACGCAGTATTTT. The encoded protein is CASTWGQLADTQYF. The chain has TRBV7-9 and TRBJ2-3; D possibly corresponds to TRBD1 (6 bases). The CDR3 is made up of 14 amino acids. V lost 7 bases and J 4 bases, leaving 15 bases between the germline ends. Per germline, CDR1 SEHNR and CDR2 FQNEAQ (reference sequence).

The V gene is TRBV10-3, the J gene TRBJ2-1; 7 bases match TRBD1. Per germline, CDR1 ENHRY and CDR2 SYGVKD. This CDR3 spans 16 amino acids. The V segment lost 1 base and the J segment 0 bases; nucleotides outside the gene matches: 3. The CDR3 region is CAISEYDRASYNEQFF. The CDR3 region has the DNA TGTGCCATCAGTGAGTATGACAGGGCCTCCTACAATGAGCAGTTCTTC.

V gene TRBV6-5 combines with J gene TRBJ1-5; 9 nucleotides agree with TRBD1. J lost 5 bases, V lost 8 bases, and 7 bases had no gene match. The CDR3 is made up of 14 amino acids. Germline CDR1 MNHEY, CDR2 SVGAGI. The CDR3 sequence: CASGRGQGYQPQHF. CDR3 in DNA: TGTGCCAGCGGAAGGGGACAGGGTTATCAGCCCCAGCATTTT.

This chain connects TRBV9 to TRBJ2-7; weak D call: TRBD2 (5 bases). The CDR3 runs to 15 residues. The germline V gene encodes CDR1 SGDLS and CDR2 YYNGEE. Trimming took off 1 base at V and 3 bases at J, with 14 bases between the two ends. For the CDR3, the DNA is TGTGCCAGCAGCGTATGGGCGGGTGGTTTCTACGAGCAGTACTTC. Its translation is CASSVWAGGFYEQYF.

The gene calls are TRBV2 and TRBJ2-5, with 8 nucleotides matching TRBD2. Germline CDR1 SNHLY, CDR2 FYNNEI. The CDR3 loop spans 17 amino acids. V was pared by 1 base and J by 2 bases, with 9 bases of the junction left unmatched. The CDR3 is CASSEGGALAVQETQYF. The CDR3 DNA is TGTGCCAGCAGTGAAGGTGGGGCACTAGCGGTGCAAGAGACCCAGTACTTC.